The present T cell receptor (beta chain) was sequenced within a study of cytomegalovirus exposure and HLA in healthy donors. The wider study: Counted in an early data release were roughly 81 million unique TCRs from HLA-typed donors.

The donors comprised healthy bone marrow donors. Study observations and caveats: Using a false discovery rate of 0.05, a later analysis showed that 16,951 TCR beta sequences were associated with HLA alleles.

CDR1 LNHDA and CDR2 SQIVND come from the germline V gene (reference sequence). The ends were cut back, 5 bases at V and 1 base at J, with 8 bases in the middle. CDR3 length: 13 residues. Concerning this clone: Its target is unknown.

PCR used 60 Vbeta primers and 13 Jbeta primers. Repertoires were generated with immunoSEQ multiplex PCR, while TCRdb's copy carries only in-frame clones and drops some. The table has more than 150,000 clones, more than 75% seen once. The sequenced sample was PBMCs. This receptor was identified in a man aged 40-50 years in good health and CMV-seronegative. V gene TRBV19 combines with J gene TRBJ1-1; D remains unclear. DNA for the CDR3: TGTGCCAGTAGTTTTCAAGCGAACACTGAAGCTTTCTTT. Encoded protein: CASSFQANTEAFF.